A selection of T cell receptor beta chains follows, all from one sample in a study of T cells in Graves' hyperthyroidism and ophthalmopathy. TCRdb re-analysed the multiplex PCR reads in MiXCR, keeping a single row per CDR3 protein. The sample has around 280,000 distinct CDR3 sequences, 13% seen once. What was sequenced was blood. The source of these receptors is a woman aged 25 to 39 with Graves' hyperthyroidism that later progressed to Graves' ophthalmopathy. The CDR3 runs from the conserved cysteine through the conserved F or W. Each record gives: clone size, V gene, D gene, CDR3 length, J gene, CDR3 protein, CDR3 DNA. The D gene is left open where the match is weak. Clone size appears in some rows only: once, few, many, or a class for an expanded clone.

NA	TRBV10-3	NA	12	TRBJ2-1	CALGSGRNEQFF	TGTGCCCTTGGCTCCGGCCGCAATGAGCAGTTCTTC
many	TRBV29-1	NA	12	TRBJ2-1	CSVEPQNNEQFF	TGCAGCGTTGAACCACAGAACAATGAGCAGTTCTTC
many	TRBV11-2	TRBD2	19	TRBJ2-1	CASSLGNPLTSGSGNEQFF	TGTGCCAGCAGCTTAGGGAACCCCCTGACTAGCGGGAGTGGTAATGAGCAGTTCTTC
few	TRBV7-9	NA	13	TRBJ1-2	CASSPTGGYGYTF	TGTGCCAGCAGCCCTACAGGAGGCTATGGCTACACCTTC
NA	TRBV19	TRBD2	17	TRBJ2-1	CASSVVAGEYSYNEQFF	TGTGCCAGTAGTGTAGTAGCGGGAGAGTACTCCTACAATGAGCAGTTCTTC
NA	TRBV5-6	NA	14	TRBJ2-5	CASSLASGMETQYF	TGTGCCAGCAGCTTGGCCTCGGGAATGGAGACCCAGTACTTC
many	TRBV20-1	TRBD1	15	TRBJ1-2	CSAMGTALTDYGYTF	TGCAGTGCTATGGGGACAGCCCTAACGGACTATGGCTACACCTTC
many	TRBV6-2/TRBV6-3	NA	14	TRBJ1-1	CASSYTQGNTEAFF	TGTGCCAGCAGTTATACACAGGGGAACACTGAAGCTTTCTTT
many	TRBV12-3/TRBV12-4	NA	14	TRBJ1-5	CASSLQGFRQPQHF	TGTGCCAGCAGTTTACAGGGCTTTAGGCAGCCCCAGCATTTT
many	TRBV11-2	NA	16	TRBJ2-7	CASSSRGWGRSYEQYF	TGTGCCAGCAGCTCCCGGGGTTGGGGACGCAGCTACGAGCAGTACTTC
many	TRBV7-9	NA	14	TRBJ2-2	CASSFPRSAGELFF	TGTGCCAGCAGCTTCCCAAGATCCGCCGGGGAGCTGTTTTTT
many	TRBV5-1	TRBD2	14	TRBJ2-3	CASSLGASGDTQYF	TGCGCCAGCAGCTTGGGTGCTAGCGGGGATACGCAGTATTTT
NA	TRBV28	TRBD2	15	TRBJ2-5	CASSLGLAGAETQYF	TGTGCCAGCAGCCTGGGACTAGCGGGAGCCGAGACCCAGTACTTC
many	TRBV7-9	NA	11	TRBJ1-2	CASSSLKSYTF	TGTGCCAGCAGCTCGCTCAAGAGCTACACCTTC
many	TRBV20-1	NA	15	TRBJ1-5	CSAPGKRNSNQPQHF	TGCAGTGCGCCGGGGAAAAGGAATAGCAATCAGCCCCAGCATTTT
once	TRBV24-1	NA	17	TRBJ2-1	CATSDGRDPIPYNEQFF	TGTGCCACCAGTGATGGCCGGGACCCAATCCCCTACAATGAGCAGTTCTTC
NA	TRBV6-2/TRBV6-3	TRBD2	16	TRBJ2-1	CASSIRTSGMYNEQFF	TGTGCCAGCAGTATCCGGACTAGCGGGATGTACAATGAGCAGTTCTTC
many	TRBV28	NA	14	TRBJ2-3	CASSFRGLTDTQYF	TGTGCCAGCAGTTTTCGGGGCCTCACAGATACGCAGTATTTT
few	TRBV5-1	TRBD2	14	TRBJ2-7	CASSTSGTPYEQYF	TGCGCCAGCAGTACTAGCGGGACGCCCTACGAGCAGTACTTC
many	TRBV29-1	NA	14	TRBJ2-1	CSGGAGMPGNEQFF	TGCAGCGGGGGGGCAGGTATGCCTGGCAATGAGCAGTTCTTC
few	TRBV5-6	NA	18	TRBJ2-6	CASSFGVPGFSGANVLTF	TGTGCCAGCAGCTTCGGGGTGCCTGGTTTTTCTGGGGCCAACGTCCTGACTTTC
NA	TRBV5-1	TRBD2	15	TRBJ2-1	CASSLAGDNYNEQFF	TGCGCCAGCAGCTTAGCGGGAGATAACTACAATGAGCAGTTCTTC
NA	TRBV7-2	NA	14	TRBJ2-7	CAGSLSVGGYERYF	TGTGCCGGCAGCCTCAGCGTGGGGGGCTACGAGCGGTACTTC
many	TRBV13	NA	16	TRBJ1-1	CASRVYFGGRLTEAFF	TGTGCCAGCAGAGTCTATTTCGGGGGCCGTTTGACTGAAGCTTTCTTT
many	TRBV3-1	TRBD1	15	TRBJ1-1	CASSGQQGPRTEAFF	TGTGCCAGCAGCGGACAACAGGGGCCTCGGACTGAAGCTTTCTTT
many	TRBV4-1	NA	13	TRBJ2-3	CASSQDLGDTQYF	TGCGCCAGCAGCCAAGATCTGGGAGATACGCAGTATTTT
many	TRBV6-1	NA	15	TRBJ2-7	CASTAAAQPVYEQYF	TGTGCCAGCACCGCCGCTGCACAGCCTGTCTACGAGCAGTACTTC
many	TRBV27	NA	14	TRBJ1-2	CASSLSGAGYGYTF	TGTGCCAGCAGTTTATCGGGGGCCGGCTATGGCTACACCTTC
few	TRBV20-1	NA	12	TRBJ2-5	CSARVGVETQYF	TGCAGTGCTAGGGTGGGAGTAGAGACCCAGTACTTC
many	TRBV6-2/TRBV6-3	NA	16	TRBJ1-2	CASRLEPGIGGGGYTF	TGTGCCAGCAGACTAGAACCCGGGATCGGAGGAGGGGGCTACACCTTC
NA	TRBV27	NA	16	TRBJ2-1	CASSRLPGAGHNEQFF	TGTGCCAGCAGTCGCCTACCGGGTGCAGGACACAATGAGCAGTTCTTC
many	TRBV6-2/TRBV6-3	NA	15	TRBJ2-3	CASSYSGPGTDTQYF	TGTGCCAGCAGTTACTCTGGGCCTGGCACAGATACGCAGTATTTT
NA	TRBV5-4	TRBD2	17	TRBJ2-3	CASSTDQTSGSSNTQYF	TGTGCCAGCAGCACCGACCAGACTAGCGGGAGTTCAAATACGCAGTATTTT
NA	TRBV5-1	TRBD1	16	TRBJ2-5	CASSFGTGGVQETQYF	TGCGCCAGCAGTTTTGGGACAGGGGGCGTACAAGAGACCCAGTACTTC
few	TRBV29-1	TRBD2	17	TRBJ2-3	CSVELGLAGGRTDTQYF	TGCAGCGTTGAACTTGGTCTAGCGGGAGGGCGCACAGATACGCAGTATTTT
many	TRBV6-2/TRBV6-3	NA	14	TRBJ2-7	CASSYSAGTDEQYF	TGTGCCAGCAGTTACAGCGCAGGGACGGACGAGCAGTACTTC
NA	TRBV20-1	TRBD2	16	TRBJ2-7	CSASGLAGGRAYEQYF	TGCAGTGCTAGTGGACTAGCGGGAGGTCGGGCCTACGAGCAGTACTTC
many	TRBV7-9	NA	16	TRBJ2-2	CASSSHREANTGELFF	TGTGCCAGCAGCTCGCACAGGGAAGCGAACACCGGGGAGCTGTTTTTT
few	TRBV10-3	TRBD2	14	TRBJ2-3	CAISRTSATDTQYF	TGTGCCATCAGTAGGACTAGCGCCACAGATACGCAGTATTTT
many	TRBV28	TRBD2	18	TRBJ2-7	CASTPRLAGRPSSYEQYF	TGTGCCAGCACCCCCAGACTAGCGGGACGACCAAGCTCCTACGAGCAGTACTTC
NA	TRBV7-6	TRBD1	15	TRBJ1-6	CASSFRDRGDSPLHF	TGTGCCAGCAGCTTCCGGGACAGGGGGGATTCACCCCTCCACTTT
many	TRBV6-1	NA	13	TRBJ1-1	CASGEILNTEAFF	TGTGCCAGCGGGGAGATATTGAACACTGAAGCTTTCTTT
many	TRBV28	TRBD2	18	TRBJ2-3	CASSLNSGSRSHTDTQYF	TGTGCCAGCAGTTTGAATAGCGGGAGTAGATCCCACACAGATACGCAGTATTTT
NA	TRBV7-8	NA	14	TRBJ2-7	CASSLAGYRNEQYF	TGTGCCAGCAGCTTAGCGGGCTATAGGAACGAGCAGTACTTC
many	TRBV12-5	NA	16	TRBJ2-3	CASGNPDDRGVDTQYF	TGTGCTAGTGGTAACCCCGATGACCGAGGCGTGGATACGCAGTATTTT
many	TRBV27	NA	16	TRBJ1-2	CASSSDTGTIGYGYTF	TGTGCCAGCAGTTCCGATACAGGGACGATAGGCTATGGCTACACCTTC
NA	TRBV30	TRBD2	16	TRBJ2-5	CAWSSGSGRDGETQYF	TGTGCCTGGAGTAGCGGTAGCGGGAGGGACGGGGAGACCCAGTACTTC
many	TRBV7-2	TRBD2	17	TRBJ2-3	CASSLESGSVRGDTQYF	TGTGCCAGCAGCTTAGAAAGCGGGAGCGTCCGTGGAGATACGCAGTATTTT
many	TRBV28	NA	14	TRBJ1-1	CASSLRGRNTEAFF	TGTGCCAGCAGTTTAAGGGGCCGGAACACTGAAGCTTTCTTT
NA	TRBV7-2	TRBD2	14	TRBJ2-7	CASSLGLAIDEQYF	TGTGCCAGCAGCTTGGGACTAGCCATCGACGAGCAGTACTTC
many	TRBV20-1	TRBD2	16	TRBJ2-7	CSAPNWGGVTSYEQYF	TGCAGTGCTCCGAACTGGGGGGGAGTGACAAGCTACGAGCAGTACTTC
many	TRBV6-2/TRBV6-3	NA	15	TRBJ2-7	CASRRRRASLTEQYF	TGTGCCAGCAGACGACGACGGGCAAGCCTTACCGAGCAGTACTTC
many	TRBV11-2	TRBD2	15	TRBJ2-1	CASSLAAGQYNEQFF	TGTGCCAGCAGCTTAGCAGCGGGGCAATACAATGAGCAGTTCTTC
many	TRBV20-1	NA	11	TRBJ2-3	CSADNTDTQYF	TGCAGTGCTGACAACACAGATACGCAGTATTTT
many	TRBV7-2	TRBD1	18	TRBJ1-2	CASSQRGLPVFSNYGYTF	TGTGCCAGCAGCCAAAGGGGGCTGCCGGTATTCTCTAACTATGGCTACACCTTC